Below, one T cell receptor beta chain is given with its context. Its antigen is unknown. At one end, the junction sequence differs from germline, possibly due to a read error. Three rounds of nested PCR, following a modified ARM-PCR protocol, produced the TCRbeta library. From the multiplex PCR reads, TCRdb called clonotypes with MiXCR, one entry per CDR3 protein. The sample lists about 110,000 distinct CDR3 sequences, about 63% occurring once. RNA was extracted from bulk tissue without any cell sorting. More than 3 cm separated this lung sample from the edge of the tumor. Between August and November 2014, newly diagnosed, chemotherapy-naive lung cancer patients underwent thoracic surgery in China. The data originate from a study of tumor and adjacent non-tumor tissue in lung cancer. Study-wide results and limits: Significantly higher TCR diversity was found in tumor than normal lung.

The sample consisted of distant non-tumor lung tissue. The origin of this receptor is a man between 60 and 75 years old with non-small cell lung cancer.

As DNA, the CDR3 is TGCGCCAGCAGCTCCGGACAGTACCAAGAGACCCAGTACTTC. Translated: CASSSGQYQETQYF. This chain joins TRBV11-1 and TRBJ2-5, with D maybe TRBD1 (6 bases). The CDR3 is 14 residues long. CDR1 is SGHAT and CDR2 is FQDESV in the germline V gene (reference sequence).